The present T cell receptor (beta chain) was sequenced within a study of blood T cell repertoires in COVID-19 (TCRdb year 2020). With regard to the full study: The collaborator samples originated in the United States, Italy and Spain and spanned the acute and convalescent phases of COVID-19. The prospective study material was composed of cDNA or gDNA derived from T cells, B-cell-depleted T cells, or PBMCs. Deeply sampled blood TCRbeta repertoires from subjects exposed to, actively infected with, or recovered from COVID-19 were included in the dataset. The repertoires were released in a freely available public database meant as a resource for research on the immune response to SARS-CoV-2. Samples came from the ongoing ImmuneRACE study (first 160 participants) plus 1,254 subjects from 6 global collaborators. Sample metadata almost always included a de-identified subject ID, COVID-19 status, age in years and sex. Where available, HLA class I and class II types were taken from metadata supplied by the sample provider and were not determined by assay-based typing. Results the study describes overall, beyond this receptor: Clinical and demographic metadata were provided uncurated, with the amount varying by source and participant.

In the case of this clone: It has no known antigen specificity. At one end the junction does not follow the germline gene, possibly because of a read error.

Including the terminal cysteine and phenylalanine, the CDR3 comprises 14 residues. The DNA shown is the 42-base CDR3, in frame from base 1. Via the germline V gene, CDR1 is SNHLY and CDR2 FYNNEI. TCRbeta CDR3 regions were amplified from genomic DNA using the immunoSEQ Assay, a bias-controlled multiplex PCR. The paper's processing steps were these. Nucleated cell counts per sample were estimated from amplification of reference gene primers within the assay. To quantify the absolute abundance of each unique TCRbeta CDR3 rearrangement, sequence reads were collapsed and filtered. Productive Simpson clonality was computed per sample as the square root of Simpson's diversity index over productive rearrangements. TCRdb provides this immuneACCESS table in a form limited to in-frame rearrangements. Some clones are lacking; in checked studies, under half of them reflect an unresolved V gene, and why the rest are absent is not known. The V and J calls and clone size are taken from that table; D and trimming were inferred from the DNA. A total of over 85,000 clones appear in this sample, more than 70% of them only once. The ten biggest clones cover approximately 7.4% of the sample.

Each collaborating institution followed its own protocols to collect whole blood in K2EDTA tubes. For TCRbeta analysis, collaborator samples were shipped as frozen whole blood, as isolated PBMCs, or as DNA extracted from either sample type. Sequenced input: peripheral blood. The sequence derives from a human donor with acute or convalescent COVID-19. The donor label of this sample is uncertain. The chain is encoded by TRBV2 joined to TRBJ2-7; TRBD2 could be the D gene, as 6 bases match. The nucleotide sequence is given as TGTGCCAGCAGAGACGGAGGGAGCTCCTACGGGCAGTACTTC. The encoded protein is CASRDGGSSYGQYF.